This is a list of T cell receptor beta chains from one sample in a study of regulatory T cells in long-lasting Graves disease. TCRdb recomputed calls from the multiplex PCR reads with MiXCR, one row per CDR3 protein. The table includes about 420,000 distinct CDR3 sequences, around 17% detected once. These sequences were also reported in another study, on T cells in Graves' hyperthyroidism and ophthalmopathy.

Sequencing was performed on peripheral blood mononuclear cells (PBMCs), taken at new diagnosis, from a patient treated with antithyroid drugs. These receptors were obtained from a woman younger than 35 with Graves disease. CDR3s include the opening cysteine and the closing phenylalanine or tryptophan. Each record gives: V gene, D gene, clone size, J gene, CDR3 DNA, CDR3 protein. D genes are given only for firm matches. The size field is filled for only some rows; it gives once, few, many or a size class.

V: TRBV7-8; D: TRBD1; size: many; J: TRBJ2-1; DNA: TGTGCCAGCAGCCCCCTCGGACAGGCGCAGTTCTTC; CDR3: CASSPLGQAQFF
V: TRBV29-1; D: -; size: many; J: TRBJ1-1; DNA: TGCAGCGTTGACCCAGCTTTCTTT; CDR3: CSVDPAFF
V: TRBV6-1; D: TRBD2; size: many; J: TRBJ2-1; DNA: TGTGCCAGCAGTGCCCTAGCGGGAGTTAACAATGAGCAGTTCTTC; CDR3: CASSALAGVNNEQFF
V: TRBV7-9; D: TRBD1; size: many; J: TRBJ2-7; DNA: TGTGCCAGCAGCCTGTTGGGACAGGGTTTGGGCGAGCAGTACTTC; CDR3: CASSLLGQGLGEQYF
V: TRBV20-1; D: -; size: -; J: TRBJ2-1; DNA: TGCAGTGCTAGATTGGTTAGTGAGCAGTTCTTC; CDR3: CSARLVSEQFF
V: TRBV20-1; D: -; size: many; J: TRBJ1-2; DNA: TGCAGTGCTAGAGAGTGGGACGGCTACACCTTC; CDR3: CSAREWDGYTF
V: TRBV12-3/TRBV12-4; D: -; size: many; J: TRBJ2-1; DNA: TGTGCCAGCAGTTTATGGGGGCATCGGGACAATGAGCAGTTCTTC; CDR3: CASSLWGHRDNEQFF
V: TRBV28; D: -; size: many; J: TRBJ2-4; DNA: TGTGCCAGCAGTCCGCTCATAGGGACGGCAGCAAACATTCAGTACTTC; CDR3: CASSPLIGTAANIQYF
V: TRBV15; D: TRBD2; size: -; J: TRBJ2-6; DNA: TGTGCCACCAGCAGAGAAGGGAGGGGCTCTGGGGCCAACGTCCTGACTTTC; CDR3: CATSREGRGSGANVLTF
V: TRBV5-1; D: TRBD2; size: many; J: TRBJ2-1; DNA: TGCGCCAGCAGCTGGACCGGGACTAGCGGGAGTAATGAGCAGTTCTTC; CDR3: CASSWTGTSGSNEQFF
V: TRBV12-3/TRBV12-4; D: TRBD1; size: many; J: TRBJ1-1; DNA: TGTGCCAGCCTTGTCAGGACAGGGGGCTCGGGGATGAACACTGAAGCTTTCTTT; CDR3: CASLVRTGGSGMNTEAFF
V: TRBV6-1; D: -; size: -; J: TRBJ2-7; DNA: TGTGCCAGCAGTGAAGAGGGGGGACGAGGCGAGCAGTACTTC; CDR3: CASSEEGGRGEQYF
V: TRBV2; D: -; size: many; J: TRBJ1-5; DNA: TGTGCCAGCAGTCGTCAGGGGATTAGCAATCAGCCCCAGCATTTT; CDR3: CASSRQGISNQPQHF
V: TRBV4-1; D: TRBD1; size: few; J: TRBJ2-3; DNA: TGCGCCAGCAGCCATCGGGACAGGAGGGTGGGAGATACGCAGTATTTT; CDR3: CASSHRDRRVGDTQYF
V: TRBV3-1; D: -; size: many; J: TRBJ2-3; DNA: TGTGCCAGCAGCCAAGATGGGCAGATCACAGATACGCAGTATTTT; CDR3: CASSQDGQITDTQYF